This T cell receptor beta chain was identified during a study of CD8 T cells in ankylosing spondylitis. The study's findings and limits: Matched ankylosing spondylitis synovial fluid reportedly showed significant enrichment of disease-linked clones.

About this clonotype: What it binds is not known.

TCRdb processed the 5' RACE reads anew with MiXCR; each CDR3 protein has one entry. The data show some 270,000 distinct CDR3 sequences, more than 25% seen once. With 8 bases clipped from V and 3 bases from J, the junction kept 6 bases outside the gene matches. CDR1 and CDR2 (germline): LNHNV, YYDKDF (reference sequence). This CDR3 contains 14 residues. The TCR sequence derives from a male donor with ankylosing spondylitis or in good health (not recorded which). The chain is built from TRBV15 and TRBJ2-3, with 9 positions matching TRBD1. Input material: blood, either unsorted or a sorted T cell fraction (not recorded which). The CDR3 DNA follows: TGTGCCACCCGGGACAGGGTGGGGACAGATACGCAGTATTTT. Protein sequence: CATRDRVGTDTQYF.